This entry concerns a single T cell receptor beta chain. Its recognized antigen is unknown. Base qualities were left out, and no much larger clone turns up one base away. The sample comes from a study of identical twins listed by TCRdb under 2016. In terms of the full investigation: To test whether fetal clonotypes persist, the study used deep sequencing on TCR alpha and beta repertoires from monozygotic twins, unrelated adults of various ages, and cord blood. Replicate twin experiments were performed at different times using different library preparation protocols to rule out contamination.

Receptors were amplified or captured by 5' RACE. The instrument was an Illumina HiSeq 2000. Template switching introduced a universal primer binding site; the final cDNA contained a unique molecular identifier, enabling accurate counting of TCR cDNA molecules. Specific primers in the conserved constant-segment region were used to synthesize first-strand cDNA for TCR alpha and beta chains. To control for contamination, every cDNA library was double barcoded, receiving both a SMART-Mk sample barcode and Illumina barcodes. TruSeq adapter sequences along with Illumina sample barcodes were introduced in two successive PCR steps. The TCR alpha and beta cDNA libraries were sequenced on the Illumina HiSeq platform using custom primers. The study's own analysis went as follows. MiGEC was used to process raw reads and extract unique molecular identifiers, and MiXCR was used to find CDR3 positions. Recombination models were inferred per individual with the repgenHMM and IGoR tools using an EM algorithm. The tcR package in R was used for shared clonotype analysis, with sharing normalized by the product of cloneset sizes. To study raw recombination without the effects of thymic and clonal selection, out-of-frame nonproductive sequences were analyzed. TCRdb reran the public reads through fastp at Q25 and MiXCR, keeping productive beta chains. Every entry covers one CDR3 protein and lists the most common genes and DNA from its rows. TCRdb's processing, not the authors' own work, is the source of the V and J calls. For this sample there are fewer than 550,000 distinct CDR3 sequences; over 12% appear just once. 0.44% of the sample lies in the top ten.

Study-level results and caveats: Compared with coincidental sharing between unrelated individuals, out-of-frame TCR alpha sequences shared between twins showed an excess of sequences with low generation probability. The excess sharing between twins in beta out-of-frame sequences was weaker because fewer shared sequences reduced the signal-to-noise ratio. Because the same donors could not be followed over many years, conclusions were based on cross-sectional statistical analysis. Invariant T cells such as MAIT and iNKT could partly confound zero-insertion analyses, though diverse VJ usage argued against this for most clonotypes. Recombination models systematically underestimated out-of-frame TCR alpha sharing in monozygotic twins but agreed with sharing between unrelated individuals. Fewer insertions were carried by abundant cord blood beta clonotypes; a weaker similar trend was observed in young adult naive repertoires, while no such trend was observed in memory repertoires.

Only healthy Caucasian donors were included. Three pairs of female monozygotic twins, all aged about 18 to 29 years, were included in the twin cohort. Positive isolation kits from Invitrogen were used to isolate CD4+ and CD8+ T cell populations. The CDR3 holds 18 amino acids from the cysteine to the phenylalanine. The retained sequence is limited to the CDR3, 54 bases, with the frame set at the first base. The germline ends are 17 bases apart after V is trimmed by 1 base and J by 1 base. CDR1 and CDR2, looked up from the germline V gene (reference sequence), are LGHDT and YNNKEL. The same sample was also studied in work on yellow fever vaccine responses in identical twins. As noted in the second study: According to the authors, in identical twins the way T cells responded to vaccination appeared partly convergent and partly personalized. In identical twins, the study followed T cell clones that responded to the vaccine with precision.

This receptor chain uses TRBV3-1 and TRBJ2-1; the D region may be TRBD1 or TRBD2, each matching 5 bases equally. The sequence was obtained from a woman between 18 and 29 years old in good health. The material sequenced was CD4+ T cells sorted from blood. The DNA sequence is TGTGCCAGCAGCCAAGTCTCGGGAACCTGGGGGTCCTACAATGAGCAGTTCTTC. It specifies CASSQVSGTWGSYNEQFF.